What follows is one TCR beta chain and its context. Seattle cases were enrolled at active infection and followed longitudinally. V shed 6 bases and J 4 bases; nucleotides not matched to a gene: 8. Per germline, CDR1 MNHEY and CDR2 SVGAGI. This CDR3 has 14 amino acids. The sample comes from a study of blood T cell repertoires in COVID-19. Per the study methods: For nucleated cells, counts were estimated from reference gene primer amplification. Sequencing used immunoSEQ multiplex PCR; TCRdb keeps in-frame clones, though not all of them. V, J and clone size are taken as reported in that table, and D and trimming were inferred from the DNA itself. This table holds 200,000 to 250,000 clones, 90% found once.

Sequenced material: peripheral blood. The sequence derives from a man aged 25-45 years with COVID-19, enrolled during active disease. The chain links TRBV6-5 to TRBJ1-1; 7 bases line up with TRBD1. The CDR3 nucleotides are TGTGCCAGCAGCTCCGACAGGGTGAGCACTGAAGCTTTCTTT. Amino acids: CASSSDRVSTEAFF.